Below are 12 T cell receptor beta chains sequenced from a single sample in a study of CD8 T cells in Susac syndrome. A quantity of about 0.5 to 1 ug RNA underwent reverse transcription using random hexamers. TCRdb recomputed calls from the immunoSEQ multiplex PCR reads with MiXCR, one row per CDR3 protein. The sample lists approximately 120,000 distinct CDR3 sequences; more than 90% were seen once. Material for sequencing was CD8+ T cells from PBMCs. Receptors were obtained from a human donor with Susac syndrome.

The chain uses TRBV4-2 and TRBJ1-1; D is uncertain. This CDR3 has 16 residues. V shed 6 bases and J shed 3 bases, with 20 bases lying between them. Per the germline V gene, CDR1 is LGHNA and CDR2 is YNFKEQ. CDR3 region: CASRKGRAGRDTEAFF. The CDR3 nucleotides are TGTGCCAGCAGAAAAGGGAGGGCTGGGAGGGACACTGAAGCTTTCTTT.

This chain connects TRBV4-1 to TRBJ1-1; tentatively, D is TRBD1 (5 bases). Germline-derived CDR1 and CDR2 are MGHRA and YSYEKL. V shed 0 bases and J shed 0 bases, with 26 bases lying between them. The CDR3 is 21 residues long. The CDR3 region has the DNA TGCGCCAGCAGCCAAGATAGGGGTCTGGCTCCCCTAAGGGCGATGAACACTGAAGCTTTCTTT. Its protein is CASSQDRGLAPLRAMNTEAFF.

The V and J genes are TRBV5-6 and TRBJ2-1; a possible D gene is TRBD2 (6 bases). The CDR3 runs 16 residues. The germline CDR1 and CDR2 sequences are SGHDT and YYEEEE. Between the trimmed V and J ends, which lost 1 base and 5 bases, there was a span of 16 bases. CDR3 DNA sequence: TGTGCCAGCAGCTTGAAGTTAGCGGCCCCCCACAATGAGCAGTTCTTC. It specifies CASSLKLAAPHNEQFF. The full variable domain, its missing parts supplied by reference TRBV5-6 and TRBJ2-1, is DAGVTQSPTHLIKTRGQQVTLRCSPKSGHDTVSWYQQALGQGPQFIFQYYEEEERQRGNFPDRFSGHQFPNYSSELNVNALLLGDSALYLCASSLKLAAPHNEQFFGPGTRLTVL.

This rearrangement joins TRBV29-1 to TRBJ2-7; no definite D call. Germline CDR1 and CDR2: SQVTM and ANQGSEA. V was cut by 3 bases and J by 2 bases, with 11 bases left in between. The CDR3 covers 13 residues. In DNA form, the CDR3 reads TGCAGCGTTGAGGTTGGGGATCCCTACGAGCAGTACTTC. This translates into CSVEVGDPYEQYF.

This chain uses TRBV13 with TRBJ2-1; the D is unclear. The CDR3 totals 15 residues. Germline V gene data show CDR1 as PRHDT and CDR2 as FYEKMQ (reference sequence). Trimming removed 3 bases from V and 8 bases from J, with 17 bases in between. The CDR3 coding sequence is TGTGCCAGCAGCTTTGAAGCCGACGGGTGGGATGAGCAGTTCTTC. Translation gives CASSFEADGWDEQFF.

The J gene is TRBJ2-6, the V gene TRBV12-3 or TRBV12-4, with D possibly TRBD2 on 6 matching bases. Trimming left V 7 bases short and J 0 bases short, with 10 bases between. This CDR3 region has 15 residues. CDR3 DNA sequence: TGTGCCAGCAACCGGGGGAGCTCTGGGGCCAACGTCCTGACTTTC. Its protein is CASNRGSSGANVLTF.

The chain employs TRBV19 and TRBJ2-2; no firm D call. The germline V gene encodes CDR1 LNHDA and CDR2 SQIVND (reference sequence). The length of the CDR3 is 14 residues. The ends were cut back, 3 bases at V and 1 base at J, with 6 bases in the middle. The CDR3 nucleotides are TGTGCCAGTAGTATCATGGGGAACACCGGGGAGCTGTTTTTT. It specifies CASSIMGNTGELFF.

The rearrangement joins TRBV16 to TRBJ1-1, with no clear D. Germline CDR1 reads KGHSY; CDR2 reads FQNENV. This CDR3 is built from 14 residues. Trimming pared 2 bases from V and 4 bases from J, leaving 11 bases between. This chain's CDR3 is CASSQSRFPTEAFF. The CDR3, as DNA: TGTGCCAGCAGCCAAAGCAGGTTTCCCACTGAAGCTTTCTTT.

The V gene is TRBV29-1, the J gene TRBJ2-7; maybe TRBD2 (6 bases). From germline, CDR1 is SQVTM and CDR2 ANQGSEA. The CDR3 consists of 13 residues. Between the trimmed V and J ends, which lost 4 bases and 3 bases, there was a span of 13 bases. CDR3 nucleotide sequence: TGCAGCGTTGTTGGGGGGTCAGGCTACGAGCAGTACTTC. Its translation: CSVVGGSGYEQYF.

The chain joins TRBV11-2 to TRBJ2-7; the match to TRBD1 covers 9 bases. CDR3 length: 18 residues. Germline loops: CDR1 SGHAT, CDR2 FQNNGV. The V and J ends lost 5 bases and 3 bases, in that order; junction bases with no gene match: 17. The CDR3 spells CASSPTFGTGTGIYEQYF. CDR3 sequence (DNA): TGTGCCAGCAGCCCCACCTTCGGGACAGGGACTGGCATCTACGAGCAGTACTTC.

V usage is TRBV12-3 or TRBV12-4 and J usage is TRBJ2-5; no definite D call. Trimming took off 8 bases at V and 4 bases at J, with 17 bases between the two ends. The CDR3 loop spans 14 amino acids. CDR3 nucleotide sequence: TGTGCCAGCGGCCCCTCGGCCAGCGTAGAGACCCAGTACTTC. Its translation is CASGPSASVETQYF.

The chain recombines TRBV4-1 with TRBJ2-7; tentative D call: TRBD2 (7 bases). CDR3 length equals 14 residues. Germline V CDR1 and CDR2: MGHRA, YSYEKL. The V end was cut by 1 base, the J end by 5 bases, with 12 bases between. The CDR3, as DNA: TGCGCCAGCAGCCAAGCGGGGGGCTTGAACGAGCAGTACTTC. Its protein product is CASSQAGGLNEQYF.